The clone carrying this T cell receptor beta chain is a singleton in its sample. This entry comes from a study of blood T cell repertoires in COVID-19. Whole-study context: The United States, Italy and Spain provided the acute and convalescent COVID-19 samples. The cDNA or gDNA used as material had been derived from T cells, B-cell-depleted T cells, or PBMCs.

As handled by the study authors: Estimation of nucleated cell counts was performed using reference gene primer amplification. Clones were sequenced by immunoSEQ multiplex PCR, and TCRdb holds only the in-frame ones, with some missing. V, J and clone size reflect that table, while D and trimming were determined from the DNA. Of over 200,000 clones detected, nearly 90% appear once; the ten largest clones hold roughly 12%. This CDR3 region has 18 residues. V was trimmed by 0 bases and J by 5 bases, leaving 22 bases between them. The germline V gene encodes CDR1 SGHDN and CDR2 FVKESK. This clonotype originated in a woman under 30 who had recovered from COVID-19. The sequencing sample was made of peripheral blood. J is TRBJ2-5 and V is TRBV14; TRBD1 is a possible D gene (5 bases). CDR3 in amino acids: CASSQEGTGTLKEETQYF. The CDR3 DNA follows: TGTGCCAGCAGCCAAGAAGGAACAGGTACTCTTAAAGAGGAGACCCAGTACTTC.